This T cell receptor (beta chain) was recovered during a study of control samples from healthy donors and cancer patients. J was trimmed by 7 bases and V by 7 bases; bases with no gene match: 6. The CDR3 totals 13 residues. In germline, CDR1 is SQVTM, CDR2 ANQGSEA. Assay used: immunoSEQ multiplex PCR; TCRdb lists only in-frame clones, some missing. The table records about 130,000 clones, roughly 92% of them present only once. The sequenced sample was blood. V usage is TRBV29-1 and J usage is TRBJ1-4; 10 positions agree with TRBD1. The source is a man aged 18 to 29 in good health. Here the CDR3 reads CSASTGGLEKLFF. The CDR3 coding sequence is TGCAGCGCTTCGACAGGGGGCCTTGAAAAACTGTTTTTT. The variable domain in full, with the rest retrieved from reference TRBV29-1 and TRBJ1-4, is SAVISQKPSRDICQRGTSLTIQCQVDSQVTMMFWYRQQPGQSLTLIATANQGSEATYESGFVIDKFPISRPNLTFSTLTVSNMSPEDSSIYLCSASTGGLEKLFFGSGTQLSVL.